This TCR beta chain was profiled in a study of blood T cell repertoires in COVID-19. Study-level information: COVID-19 samples from acute and convalescent phases originated in the United States, Italy and Spain. Sources were T cells, B-cell-depleted T cells, or PBMCs; the material itself was cDNA or gDNA.

Germline V gene lookup returns CDR1 MDHEN and CDR2 SYDVKM. The trim removed 7 bases at V and 0 bases at J, leaving 11 bases unmatched. The CDR3 length is 16 residues. Under the authors' procedure: Reference gene primer amplification gave nucleated cell count estimates. Assay used: immunoSEQ multiplex PCR; TCRdb lists only in-frame clones, some missing. The DNA was the basis for D and trimming; V, J and clone size are from that table. The data contain over 200,000 clones, about 88% of them singletons. Specimen: peripheral blood. V usage is TRBV28 and J usage is TRBJ1-1; 7 nucleotides match TRBD1. This receptor was taken from a woman aged 60-70 years with acute or convalescent COVID-19. The DNA for the CDR3 is TGTGCCAGCATGTCCCTCGCGGGACAGATGAACACTGAAGCTTTCTTT. Translation: CASMSLAGQMNTEAFF.